The 20 T cell receptor beta chains presented below share a single source sample, sequenced in a study of blood T cell repertoires in COVID-19. TCRdb keeps only in-frame clones here, not all; method: immunoSEQ multiplex PCR. The table records about 74,000 clones, roughly four fifths of them present only once. The sample consisted of peripheral blood. Receptors originate from a man in his sixties or seventies with acute or convalescent COVID-19.

J is TRBJ1-2 and V is TRBV2; TRBD1 matches 11 bases. This CDR3 is 15 amino acids long. Germline CDR1 SNHLY, CDR2 FYNNEI. The trim removed 5 bases at V and 8 bases at J, leaving 10 bases unmatched. CDR3 sequence (DNA): TGTGCCAGCAGTCCAAGCGGACAGGGGGCGGGAGGCTACACCTTC. It translates to CASSPSGQGAGGYTF.

The V gene is TRBV13, the J gene TRBJ2-3; TRBD2 agrees at 9 bases. The V gene end was trimmed by 1 base and the J gene end by 15 bases; junction bases not matched to a gene: 11. CDR3 length equals 14 residues. The germline CDR1 and CDR2 sequences are PRHDT and FYEKMQ (reference sequence). CDR3 protein: CASSLVVSGSPQYF. For the CDR3, the DNA is TGTGCCAGCAGCTTAGTAGTTAGCGGGAGTCCCCAATATTTT.

This CDR3 is CASSLIYVDYGYTF. In nucleotides, the CDR3 is TGTGCCAGCAGCTTAATCTATGTGGACTATGGCTACACCTTC. V is TRBV5-6 and J is TRBJ1-2, with D hard to call. Per germline, CDR1 SGHDT and CDR2 YYEEEE. The CDR3 is made up of 14 amino acids. Between the trimmed V and J ends, which lost 2 bases and 3 bases, there was a span of 11 bases.

Here the CDR3 DNA reads TGTGCCAGCAGTATACAGGGGAAAAATTCACCCCTCCACTTT. Its protein is CASSIQGKNSPLHF. The chain uses TRBV28 and TRBJ1-6; 7 nucleotides align to TRBD1. The CDR3 covers 14 residues. The junction had 5 bases not matched to a gene; V was cut back by 5 bases and J by 7 bases. Germline CDR1 MDHEN, CDR2 SYDVKM. The whole variable domain, remainder taken from reference TRBV28 and TRBJ1-6, is DVKVTQSSRYLVKRTGEKVFLECVQDMDHENMFWYRQDPGLGLRLIYFSYDVKMKEKGDIPEGYSVSREKKERFSLILESASTNQTSMYLCASSIQGKNSPLHFGNGTRLTVT.

The chain recombines TRBV6-4 with TRBJ2-2; TRBD2 is a possible D gene (5 bases). The CDR3 has 14 amino acids. Between the trimmed V and J ends, which lost 5 bases and 1 base, there was a span of 8 bases. Germline CDR1 and CDR2: MRHNA and SNTAGT. The CDR3 nucleotides are TGTGCCAGCAGTACGGACTTGAACACCGGGGAGCTGTTTTTT. Translation gives CASSTDLNTGELFF.

This clone occurred a few times. V usage is TRBV28 and J usage is TRBJ2-1; TRBD2 matches at 11 bases. Unmatched junction bases numbered 8, after V lost 7 bases and J lost 3 bases. CDR3 size: 16 residues. The germline V gene encodes CDR1 MDHEN and CDR2 SYDVKM. The CDR3 DNA reads as TGTGCCAGCACCCCTTTAGCGGGAGGGCGCTACAATGAGCAGTTCTTC. Translated, it gives CASTPLAGGRYNEQFF.

This clone came up a few times. V and J are TRBV7-9 and TRBJ1-1; D not resolved. CDR3 length: 15 residues. The V gene's germline CDR1 is SEHNR and CDR2 FQNEAQ (reference sequence). The V gene lost 4 bases and the J gene lost 1 base, with 13 bases spanning the gap. CDR3 coding DNA: TGTGCCAGCAGCTCCCGGGGTAGGGCGAACACTGAAGCTTTCTTT. Its translation is CASSSRGRANTEAFF.

The chain is built from TRBV18 and TRBJ1-5; D perhaps matches TRBD1 (6 bases). The germline V gene encodes CDR1 KGHSH and CDR2 LQKENI. V was cut by 5 bases and J by 5 bases, with 10 bases left in between. This CDR3 is 13 amino acids long. CDR3 loop: CASSTGRDQPQHF. CDR3 DNA: TGTGCCAGCTCAACAGGGAGGGATCAGCCCCAGCATTTT.

This clone showed up just once. This chain links TRBV19 with TRBJ1-3; 9 bases agree with TRBD1. Germline CDR1 reads LNHDA; CDR2 reads SQIVND (reference sequence). Losses at the gene ends were 4 bases for V and 0 bases for J; bases not matched to a gene: 4. The CDR3 is 16 amino acids. Here the CDR3 reads CASSTTGGNSGNTIYF. CDR3 nucleotide sequence: TGTGCCAGTAGTACGACAGGGGGGAACTCTGGAAACACCATATATTTT.

The chain employs TRBV7-9 and TRBJ2-2; D might be TRBD1 (6 bases). Trimming left V 5 bases short and J 4 bases short, with 11 bases between. The CDR3 contains 14 residues. The germline V gene has CDR1 SEHNR and CDR2 FQNEAQ (reference sequence). The CDR3 sequence: CASSAWTVTGELFF. DNA for the CDR3: TGTGCCAGCAGCGCGTGGACAGTCACCGGGGAGCTGTTTTTT.

The chain carries TRBV19 and TRBJ1-5, with D hard to call. This CDR3 is built from 13 residues. V lost 5 bases to trimming and J lost 9 bases, with 14 bases between them. In germline, CDR1 is LNHDA, CDR2 SQIVND (reference sequence). The CDR3 protein is CASSVQSLGPQHF. DNA of the CDR3: TGTGCCAGTAGTGTACAGAGTTTGGGGCCCCAGCATTTT.

The chain joins TRBV5-1 to TRBJ2-5, with a possible D match to TRBD2 (6 bases). V dropped 4 bases and J dropped 7 bases, with 17 bases sitting between them. Germline CDR1 reads SGHRS; CDR2 reads YFSETQ. This CDR3 contains 14 residues. The CDR3 sequence is CASSPDTLGGTQYF. The CDR3 DNA is TGCGCCAGCAGCCCAGACACCTTGGGGGGGACCCAGTACTTC.

The chain joins TRBV20-1 to TRBJ2-2, with D possibly TRBD2 on 6 matching bases. The CDR3 totals 15 residues. Germline CDR1 is DFQATT and CDR2 is SNEGSKA (reference sequence). The V gene lost 3 bases and the J gene lost 1 base, with 12 bases spanning the gap. In DNA form, the CDR3 reads TGCAGTGCTAGTGGGGAGGCGGGGAACACCGGGGAGCTGTTTTTT. The encoded protein is CSASGEAGNTGELFF.

This chain links TRBV10-1 with TRBJ2-7, with no clear D. This CDR3 comprises 15 residues. Germline V gives CDR1 WNHNN, CDR2 SYGVQD (reference sequence). Trimming removed 0 bases at V and 3 bases at J, with 12 bases between. In DNA, the CDR3 is TGCGCCAGCAGTGAGTCCTTGGGCAGGAACTACGAGCAGTACTTC. As protein: CASSESLGRNYEQYF.

The chain joins TRBV30 to TRBJ2-3, with D perhaps matching TRBD1 (6 bases). The germline V gene has CDR1 GTSNPN and CDR2 SVGIG (reference sequence). This CDR3 region has 15 residues. CDR3 bases: TGTGCATTCCCAGATAGGGGGTGCCCCACAGATACGCAGTATTTT. This codes for CAFPDRGCPTDTQYF.

This clone was seen just once. The genes are TRBV2 and TRBJ2-7, with TRBD2 identical over 9 bases. Unmatched junction bases numbered 11, after V lost 8 bases and J lost 3 bases. CDR1 is SNHLY, CDR2 FYNNEI, per germline. The CDR3 consists of 15 residues. CDR3 sequence reads: CASARGASGNYEQYF. The CDR3, as DNA: TGTGCCAGCGCTAGGGGGGCTAGCGGGAACTACGAGCAGTACTTC.

The chain couples TRBV14 to TRBJ2-7; D is unclear. Germline V gene lookup returns CDR1 SGHDN and CDR2 FVKESK. Trimming removed 0 bases from V and 0 bases from J, with 9 bases in between. The CDR3 spans 15 residues. The CDR3 loop reads CASSQDSSASYEQYF. CDR3 nucleotide sequence: TGTGCCAGCAGCCAAGATAGCAGCGCCTCCTACGAGCAGTACTTC.

The gene calls are TRBV7-2 and TRBJ2-7, with no clear D. The CDR3 is 16 amino acids. The ends were cut back, 2 bases at V and 4 bases at J, with 18 bases in the middle. From germline, CDR1 is SGHTA and CDR2 FQGNSA. CDR3 residues: CASSLLPATTLYEQYF. The CDR3 DNA reads as TGTGCCAGCAGCTTACTACCCGCCACCACCCTTTACGAGCAGTACTTC.

The rearrangement joins TRBV4-3 to TRBJ1-2; D perhaps matches TRBD1 (5 bases). Germline V gene data show CDR1 as LGHNA and CDR2 as YSLEER. Trimming stripped 3 bases from V and 8 bases from J, with 16 bases between. There are 14 residues in the CDR3. The CDR3 is CASSQQRGDLGYTF. The CDR3 nucleotides read TGCGCCAGCAGCCAGCAACGGGGGGATTTGGGCTACACCTTC.

The rearrangement links TRBV21-1 to TRBJ1-6; the table's D gene call, TRBD1, was not cross checked with the DNA. TRBV21-1 represents a pseudogene. This CDR3 region has 18 residues. The CDR3 region has the DNA TGTGCCAGCAGCATAAGTCAAAGGACAGGGGGGAATAATTCACCCCTCCACTTT. This encodes CASSISQRTGGNNSPLHF.